This note documents a single T cell receptor (beta chain) sequence. This sample was included in a study of cytomegalovirus exposure and HLA in healthy donors. Primers included in the PCR were 60 Vbeta and 13 Jbeta primers. The table came from immunoSEQ multiplex PCR; TCRdb's copy has only in-frame clones and leaves some out. The table records 50,000 or so clones, roughly 80% of them present only once. Germline V gene data show CDR1 as KGHSH and CDR2 as LQKENI. The CDR3 loop spans 16 amino acids. Trimming left V 1 base short and J 8 bases short, with 17 bases between. The chain is built from TRBV18 and TRBJ1-4, with D tentatively TRBD1 (6 bases). This clonotype was obtained from a woman in her thirties or forties in good health and CMV-seropositive. Sequencing used PBMCs. CDR3 amino acids: CASSPLEGTQTEKLFF. CDR3 DNA: TGTGCCAGCTCACCACTAGAAGGGACACAAACAGAAAAACTGTTTTTT.